The next 10 T cell receptor beta chains were all read from a single sample in a study of graft-versus-host responses after intestinal transplantation. Their antigens remain unidentified. Profiling relied on immunoSEQ multiplex PCR, and the TCRdb table lists in-frame clones only, not all of them. The table records fewer than 85,000 clones, more than 80% of them present only once. The sample was unstimulated CD8+ T cells sorted from spleen or lymph node cells, taken before intestinal transplant. These receptors all stem from a human donor who received an intestinal transplant.

There are a few counts of this clone. The rearrangement links TRBV4-2 to TRBJ1-1; TRBD1 matches 7 bases. Germline lookup yields CDR1 LGHNA and CDR2 YNFKEQ. The CDR3 is 16 amino acids. V lost 0 bases to trimming and J lost 2 bases; unmatched junction nucleotides: 6. The CDR3 DNA reads TGTGCCAGCAGCCAAGAAAGGGGGCGCGTTAACACTGAAGCTTTCTTT. Amino acid sequence: CASSQERGRVNTEAFF.

V is TRBV11-2 and J is TRBJ2-7; D might be TRBD1 (6 bases). Per the germline V gene, CDR1 is SGHAT and CDR2 is FQNNGV. The V and J ends lost 3 bases and 2 bases respectively, with 11 bases between them. The CDR3 is 14 residues long. The chain's CDR3 is CASSFTGLAYEQYF. DNA of the CDR3: TGTGCCAGCAGCTTCACAGGGTTAGCCTACGAGCAGTACTTC.

This clone appeared a single time. This chain connects TRBV15 to TRBJ2-3; 11 bases map to TRBD2. This CDR3 contains 17 residues. Trimming at V came to 5 bases and at J to 1 base, leaving 8 bases not matched to a gene. Germline CDR1 is LNHNV and CDR2 is YYDKDF (reference sequence). CDR3: CATSDTSGRRGTDTQYF. Written as DNA, the CDR3 is TGTGCCACCAGCGATACTAGCGGGAGACGAGGCACAGATACGCAGTATTTT. The whole variable domain, remainder taken from reference TRBV15 and TRBJ2-3, is DAMVIQNPRYQVTQFGKPVTLSCSQTLNHNVMYWYQQKSSQAPKLLFHYYDKDFNNEADTPDNFQSRRPNTSFCFLDIRSPGLGDTAMYLCATSDTSGRRGTDTQYFGPGTRLTVL.

The chain is built from TRBV11-2 and TRBJ2-2; 11 nucleotides align to TRBD1. The CDR3 runs to 14 residues. Trimming at V came to 7 bases and at J to 3 bases, leaving 1 base not matched to a gene. CDR1 SGHAT and CDR2 FQNNGV come from the germline V gene. As DNA, the CDR3 is TGTGCCAGCATGGGACAGGGGGACACCGGGGAGCTGTTTTTT. Translation gives CASMGQGDTGELFF.

The genes are TRBV30 and TRBJ2-1, with 9 bases fitting TRBD1. Germline assignment: CDR1 GTSNPN and CDR2 SVGIG (reference sequence). CDR3 size: 14 residues. V dropped 1 base and J dropped 4; count of bases not matched to a gene: 2. Here the CDR3 reads CAWSAGTGYNEQFF. CDR3 bases: TGTGCCTGGAGTGCCGGGACAGGGTACAATGAGCAGTTCTTC.

The chain joins TRBV6-1 to TRBJ2-7, with TRBD1 matching 8 bases. This CDR3 contains 14 residues. Germline-derived CDR1 and CDR2 are MNHNS and SASEGT. Unmatched junction bases numbered 5, after V lost 7 bases and J lost 0 bases. The CDR3 reads CASTGTGDSYEQYF. The CDR3 coding sequence is TGTGCCAGCACTGGGACAGGAGACTCCTACGAGCAGTACTTC.

V is TRBV4-2 and J is TRBJ2-7, with 11 nucleotides matching TRBD2. The CDR3 spans 15 residues. The germline gives CDR1 LGHNA, CDR2 YNFKEQ. V was clipped by 3 bases and J by 0 bases; unmatched bases: 1. In DNA, the CDR3 is TGTGCCAGCAGCCAGGGACTAGCGGACTCCTACGAGCAGTACTTC. Its translation: CASSQGLADSYEQYF.

The rearrangement uses TRBV5-5 and TRBJ2-7; D might be TRBD2 (6 bases). In germline, CDR1 is SGHKS, CDR2 YYEKEE (reference sequence). V lost 5 bases to trimming and J lost 4 bases, with 16 bases between them. This CDR3 comprises 14 residues. The CDR3 is CASRFWGGAYEQYF. The DNA of the CDR3 is TGTGCCAGCAGGTTTTGGGGCGGGGCTTACGAGCAGTACTTC.

This chain links TRBV27 with TRBJ2-7, with a possible D match to TRBD2 (6 bases). CDR3 length: 12 residues. V lost 4 bases and J lost 6, with 10 bases in between. Germline CDR1 and CDR2: MNHEY and SMNVEV (reference sequence). The chain's CDR3 is CASSYGGIEQYF. CDR3 nucleotide sequence: TGTGCCAGCAGTTACGGAGGGATCGAGCAGTACTTC.

The J gene is TRBJ2-6, the V gene TRBV9; 8 positions match TRBD2. Trimming removed 0 bases from V and 0 bases from J; junction bases left unmatched: 8. The CDR3 consists of 19 residues. Germline V gene data show CDR1 as SGDLS and CDR2 as YYNGEE. The CDR3 bases are TGTGCCAGCAGCGTAGACCCCGGGGGGGCTAGCTCTGGGGCCAACGTCCTGACTTTC. Its protein is CASSVDPGGASSGANVLTF.